This T cell receptor beta chain was sequenced during a study of naive and memory T cell subsets. Amplification of ligated cDNA took four PCR rounds with SP2 and nested alpha and beta constant primers. Blood and skin TCR RNA was reverse transcribed with alpha and beta constant primers. MiXCR, applied by TCRdb to the UMI-ligation and nested PCR reads, yields one record per CDR3 protein. The sample shows around 30,000 distinct CDR3 sequences, about 6.7% of them seen only once. The treatment denotes: skin biopsy from PPD injection site in Mantoux-positive individual. The library had UMIs added by 3' ligation of an oligonucleotide to TCR cDNA. The CDR3 runs 17 residues. Per germline, CDR1 DFQATT and CDR2 SNEGSKA (reference sequence). V shed 1 base and J 1 base; nucleotides not matched to a gene: 9. This clonotype has at least ten counts.

The receptor was derived from an adult in good health. The chain uses TRBV20-1 and TRBJ2-5; TRBD2 aligns across 10 bases. Sequenced material: skin, taken from a tuberculin skin test site. The CDR3 is CSARASGAGGPQETQYF. As DNA, the CDR3 is TGCAGTGCTAGAGCCTCCGGAGCGGGGGGGCCCCAAGAGACCCAGTACTTC.